This TCR beta chain came from a study of blood T cells in healthy people across ages. The wider study: Every two T cells gave about one barcoded beta molecule via template switching. Study findings and constraints: Diversity estimated from one million T cells was considered an underestimate. Per million T cells, the diversity of TCR beta decreased roughly linearly as age advanced.

The use of a sample-barcoded 5' primer and a J-beta primer mix characterized a second PCR of about 6 to 11 cycles. TCRdb ran MiXCR on the 5' RACE reads and lists one entry per CDR3 protein. Of fewer than 700,000 distinct CDR3 sequences in the sample, 40% to 50% were seen once. On this clonotype itself: The antigen is undetermined.

This TCR came from an elderly man in good health. The source material was blood.

CDR3 in DNA: TGTGCCAGCAGCCGGACAGACTTACCTAACTATGGCTACACCTTC. This codes for CASSRTDLPNYGYTF. This chain uses TRBV5-5 with TRBJ1-2; D is perhaps TRBD1 (6 bases). Trimming took 4 bases from V and 0 from J, leaving 13 bases between them. Germline V gene data show CDR1 as SGHKS and CDR2 as YYEKEE (reference sequence). The CDR3 is made up of 15 amino acids.